This is a list of T cell receptor beta chains from one sample in a study of blood T cell repertoires in COVID-19. Sequenced by immunoSEQ multiplex PCR; TCRdb stores in-frame clones only, minus some. The table lists 190,000 or so clones, 70% to 90% of them singletons, with 2.5% to 3.5% in the top ten. What was sequenced was peripheral blood. The receptors here all came from a man aged 35-49 years with active or convalescent COVID-19. The conserved cysteine and the conserved F or W are not part of the CDR3 here. Each record gives: V gene, J gene, CDR3 protein.

v_gene: TRBV7-5
j_gene: TRBJ1-5
CDR3aa: VRSTRTGEYSNQPQH

v_gene: TRBV7-9
j_gene: TRBJ1-1
CDR3aa: ASSQDSKAF

v_gene: TRBV7-3
j_gene: TRBJ2-1
CDR3aa: ASSVRSGGQNEQF

v_gene: TRBV3-1/TRBV3-2
j_gene: TRBJ1-2
CDR3aa: ASSPVLNYGYT

v_gene: TRBV3-1/TRBV3-2
j_gene: TRBJ2-2
CDR3aa: ASSSSTNTGELF

v_gene: TRBV7-2
j_gene: TRBJ2-3
CDR3aa: ASSSRGGRRNHRTDTQY

v_gene: TRBV28
j_gene: TRBJ1-1
CDR3aa: ASSLFGEAF

v_gene: TRBV7-8
j_gene: TRBJ1-5
CDR3aa: ASSLAGVVQPQH

v_gene: TRBV5-1
j_gene: TRBJ2-3
CDR3aa: ASSLLLGTSTDTQY

v_gene: TRBV6-4
j_gene: TRBJ2-1
CDR3aa: ASSERGGSYNEQF

v_gene: TRBV18
j_gene: TRBJ1-5
CDR3aa: ASSHDTPDSNQPQH

v_gene: TRBV3-1/TRBV3-2
j_gene: TRBJ2-5
CDR3aa: ASSRGASGAETQY

v_gene: TRBV7-2
j_gene: TRBJ1-2
CDR3aa: ASSFRQGGGGYT

v_gene: TRBV29-1
j_gene: TRBJ1-2
CDR3aa: SVGDRGYYGYT

v_gene: TRBV19
j_gene: TRBJ1-3
CDR3aa: ASRPLTGISGNTIY

v_gene: TRBV5-4
j_gene: TRBJ1-2
CDR3aa: ASSFSGASYGYT

v_gene: TRBV2
j_gene: TRBJ1-5
CDR3aa: ASSVELGGGPQH

v_gene: TRBV5-1
j_gene: TRBJ1-6
CDR3aa: ASMGGQGLNSPLH

v_gene: TRBV4-3
j_gene: TRBJ1-5
CDR3aa: ASSQDRFNQPQH

v_gene: TRBV5-6
j_gene: TRBJ1-3
CDR3aa: ASSLRLRVFGNTIY

v_gene: TRBV5-5
j_gene: TRBJ1-4
CDR3aa: ASSFRQSTNEKLF

v_gene: TRBV19
j_gene: TRBJ2-5
CDR3aa: ASSIRAVPGTQETRY

v_gene: TRBV6-5
j_gene: TRBJ2-7
CDR3aa: ASSYSGTVFSYEQY

v_gene: TRBV7-9
j_gene: TRBJ1-5
CDR3aa: ASSREFGQPQH

v_gene: TRBV9
j_gene: TRBJ2-5
CDR3aa: ASSVAGGASETQY

v_gene: TRBV25-1
j_gene: TRBJ1-2
CDR3aa: ASRQGEVGYT

v_gene: TRBV28
j_gene: TRBJ1-6
CDR3aa: ASTPGQGMRGLNSPLH

v_gene: TRBV27
j_gene: TRBJ1-1
CDR3aa: ASSLWAGGDGHITEAF

v_gene: TRBV9
j_gene: TRBJ2-5
CDR3aa: ASSPSGTTQETQY

v_gene: TRBV5-6
j_gene: TRBJ2-4
CDR3aa: ASSPTGLNIQY

v_gene: TRBV19
j_gene: TRBJ1-2
CDR3aa: ASTFNREVGYT

v_gene: TRBV4-1
j_gene: TRBJ2-1
CDR3aa: ASSQGQGAYNEQF

v_gene: TRBV3-1/TRBV3-2
j_gene: TRBJ2-6
CDR3aa: ASSPRGRLGVLT

v_gene: TRBV2
j_gene: TRBJ1-2
CDR3aa: ASSEGQGLYYGYT

v_gene: TRBV4-2
j_gene: TRBJ2-7
CDR3aa: ASSQADTPSREQY

v_gene: TRBV5-1
j_gene: TRBJ2-7
CDR3aa: ASSLATGQGSYEQY

v_gene: TRBV19
j_gene: TRBJ2-7
CDR3aa: ASKMGTGNYEQY

v_gene: TRBV15
j_gene: TRBJ2-3
CDR3aa: ATSLFGGADTDTQY

v_gene: TRBV30
j_gene: TRBJ1-5
CDR3aa: AWSVGPLTAHNQPQH

v_gene: TRBV30
j_gene: TRBJ1-2
CDR3aa: AWSGNYGYT

v_gene: TRBV12-3/TRBV12-4
j_gene: TRBJ1-1
CDR3aa: ASAKPETPGAF

v_gene: TRBV4-1
j_gene: TRBJ1-5
CDR3aa: ASSQGGRGGNQPQH

v_gene: TRBV27
j_gene: TRBJ1-1
CDR3aa: ASSLTGETEAF

v_gene: TRBV2
j_gene: TRBJ1-2
CDR3aa: ASSGDRGYYGYT

v_gene: TRBV12-3/TRBV12-4
j_gene: TRBJ2-7
CDR3aa: ASSAGGYEQY

v_gene: TRBV29-1
j_gene: TRBJ1-1
CDR3aa: SVLWGGNTEAF

v_gene: TRBV7-9
j_gene: TRBJ1-3
CDR3aa: ASSFTVQGNTIY

v_gene: TRBV7-9
j_gene: TRBJ1-5
CDR3aa: ASSPSGVAGQPQH

v_gene: TRBV6-5
j_gene: TRBJ2-5
CDR3aa: ASTQGASQETQY

v_gene: TRBV11-2
j_gene: TRBJ2-1
CDR3aa: ASSLGLINEQF

v_gene: TRBV6-6
j_gene: TRBJ1-5
CDR3aa: ASSYPGSQPQH

v_gene: TRBV29-1
j_gene: TRBJ1-1
CDR3aa: SVHAGGVTEAF

v_gene: TRBV19
j_gene: TRBJ2-6
CDR3aa: ASRWVGGNVLT